The next 3 T cell receptor beta chains were all read from a single sample in a study of T cell repertoires in cytomegalovirus infection. TCRdb used MiXCR to reprocess the reads, holding one entry per CDR3 protein. Of about half a million distinct CDR3 sequences listed, roughly 34% were seen once; the top ten hold roughly a sixth. What these receptors recognize is not known. The input for sequencing was cultured PBMCs, taken from culture after CMV antigen stimulation. Receptor source: a human donor in good health (CMV status not recorded). Some clones in this sample may be carry-over from other donors' samples.

Many counts were recorded for this clonotype. This sequence joins TRBV7-2 and TRBJ1-2; the D gene is possibly TRBD1 (6 bases). The V gene lost 5 bases and the J gene lost 2 bases, with 12 bases spanning the gap. Germline V lookup: CDR1 SGHTA, CDR2 FQGNSA. This CDR3 has 14 residues. CDR3 loop: CASSPLQGNYGYTF. The CDR3 DNA is TGTGCCAGCAGCCCACTCCAGGGGAACTATGGCTACACCTTC.

The genes are TRBV12-3 or TRBV12-4 and TRBJ1-3; the match to TRBD1 covers 7 bases. The CDR3 extends over 16 amino acids. J lost 0 bases, V lost 5 bases, and 7 bases had no gene match. The CDR3 reads CASSPTGVLSGNTIYF. The DNA of the CDR3 is TGTGCCAGCAGTCCCACAGGGGTCCTCTCTGGAAACACCATATATTTT.

The chain has TRBV4-1 and TRBJ2-1, with D perhaps being TRBD1 or TRBD2 (5 bases each). V was trimmed by 5 bases and J by 0 bases, leaving 14 bases between them. Germline loops: CDR1 MGHRA, CDR2 YSYEKL. The CDR3 sequence is 16 residues long. CDR3 in amino acids: CASSGGAVSSYNEQFF. The DNA for the CDR3 is TGCGCCAGCAGCGGGGGAGCCGTAAGCTCCTACAATGAGCAGTTCTTC.